Listed here are 25 T cell receptor beta chains from one sample, sequenced in a study of cytomegalovirus exposure and HLA in healthy donors. Profiling relied on immunoSEQ multiplex PCR, and the TCRdb table lists in-frame clones only, not all of them. In the table there are over 250,000 clones, around 87% of which are singletons. The sequenced sample was PBMCs. The receptors were gathered from a young woman in good health and CMV-seropositive.

This clone was seen a few times. V usage is TRBV19 and J usage is TRBJ2-4, with D possibly matching TRBD1 (5 bases). CDR3 length equals 11 residues. The V and J ends lost 7 bases and 8 bases respectively, with 9 bases between them. CDR1 and CDR2 from the germline V gene are LNHDA and SQIVND (reference sequence). The CDR3 DNA is TGTGCCAGTAAGCTAGGGGACATTCAGTACTTC. This gives the protein CASKLGDIQYF.

This clone was seen a handful of times. This chain links TRBV5-6 with TRBJ1-3; tentatively, D is TRBD1 (6 bases). CDR1 is SGHDT, CDR2 YYEEEE, per germline. The ends were cut back, 2 bases at V and 0 bases at J, with 12 bases in the middle. The length of the CDR3 is 16 residues. The CDR3 is CASSLGGSLSGNTIYF. The CDR3 DNA sequence: TGTGCCAGCAGCTTAGGGGGGAGTCTCTCTGGAAACACCATATATTTT.

This clone has a single count. The chain links TRBV7-6 to TRBJ2-5; no clear D gene. The CDR3 consists of 13 residues. Germline CDR1 reads SGHVS; CDR2 reads FNYEAQ. Trimming removed 2 bases at V and 2 bases at J, with 6 bases between. CDR3 amino acids: CASSLLPQETQYF. The DNA of the CDR3 is TGTGCCAGCAGCTTACTCCCGCAAGAGACCCAGTACTTC.

This chain uses TRBV15 with TRBJ2-1; 7 bases agree with TRBD2. The CDR3 length is 15 residues. V was clipped by 1 base and J by 8 bases; unmatched bases: 8. Germline V gene sequence: CDR1 LNHNV, CDR2 YYDKDF (reference sequence). The CDR3 sequence is CATSRGGGRVHEQFF. CDR3 coding DNA: TGTGCCACCAGCAGAGGGGGGGGAAGGGTCCATGAGCAGTTCTTC.

J is TRBJ2-2 and V is TRBV7-8; possibly TRBD2 for D (6 bases). CDR1 and CDR2 (germline): SGHVS, FQNEAQ. The CDR3 has 14 amino acids. V was shortened by 10 bases and J by 4 bases, with 16 bases between the two germline ends. As DNA, the CDR3 is TGTGCCATCCCCCGCGGGGAGAGCACCGGGGAGCTGTTTTTT. Translated: CAIPRGESTGELFF.

This chain uses TRBV4-2 with TRBJ2-7; 7 bases fit TRBD1. Losses at the gene ends were 7 bases for V and 2 bases for J; bases not matched to a gene: 8. CDR1 and CDR2 (germline): LGHNA, YNFKEQ. There are 14 residues in the CDR3. The CDR3 is CASTPNRGTYEQYF. CDR3 nucleotide sequence: TGTGCCAGCACCCCTAACAGGGGTACCTACGAGCAGTACTTC.

This chain connects TRBV5-1 to TRBJ2-3; D is unclear. CDR1 and CDR2 from the germline V gene are SGHRS and YFSETQ. The length of the CDR3 is 12 residues. V lost 5 bases and J lost 3, with 7 bases in between. CDR3 region: CASSQETDTQYF. Written as DNA, the CDR3 is TGCGCCAGCAGTCAGGAAACAGATACGCAGTATTTT.

The V gene is TRBV28, the J gene TRBJ2-7; TRBD1 agrees at 10 bases. The CDR3 length is 17 residues. Germline CDR1 is MDHEN and CDR2 is SYDVKM. V dropped 4 bases and J dropped 2; count of bases not matched to a gene: 11. Here the CDR3 DNA reads TGTGCCAGCAGTTCCACAGCCATCGGGACAGGGGCCTACGAGCAGTACTTC. It codes for CASSSTAIGTGAYEQYF.

J is TRBJ2-6 and V is TRBV2; a possible D gene is TRBD1 (5 bases). The V end lost 3 bases, the J end lost 7 bases, and 13 bases lay between the germline ends. Germline assignment: CDR1 SNHLY and CDR2 FYNNEI. This CDR3 has 15 amino acids. CDR3 DNA: TGTGCCAGCAGTGATAGGGGTAATTACGCCAACGTCCTGACTTTC. Protein: CASSDRGNYANVLTF. Combining the CDR3 with reference TRBV2 and TRBJ2-6 gives the whole variable domain EPEVTQTPSHQVTQMGQEVILRCVPISNHLYFYWYRQILGQKVEFLVSFYNNEISEKSEIFDDQFSVERPDGSNFTLKIRSTKLEDSAMYFCASSDRGNYANVLTFGAGSRLTVL.

V and J are TRBV7-8 and TRBJ2-7; 9 nucleotides line up with TRBD1. V trimming: 2 bases; J trimming: 1 base; junction bases outside the gene matches: 9. Germline V CDR1 and CDR2: SGHVS, FQNEAQ. CDR3 length equals 17 residues. CDR3 DNA sequence: TGTGCCAGCAGCTTATCGGGAGGACAGGGGTCATCCTACGAGCAGTACTTC. Protein sequence: CASSLSGGQGSSYEQYF.

The chain is built from TRBV5-6 and TRBJ2-7; 8 positions agree with TRBD1. J gave up 0 bases and V 2 bases, and 4 bases lay outside the gene matches. The CDR3 consists of 15 residues. Germline assignment: CDR1 SGHDT and CDR2 YYEEEE. CDR3 bases: TGTGCCAGCAGCTTTGGGGACAGGAACTCCTACGAGCAGTACTTC. It encodes CASSFGDRNSYEQYF. Supplemented by reference TRBV5-6 and TRBJ2-7, the full variable domain reads DAGVTQSPTHLIKTRGQQVTLRCSPKSGHDTVSWYQQALGQGPQFIFQYYEEEERQRGNFPDRFSGHQFPNYSSELNVNALLLGDSALYLCASSFGDRNSYEQYFGPGTRLTVT.

The chain is built from TRBV19 and TRBJ2-3, with 14 bases lining up with TRBD2. The CDR3 loop spans 19 amino acids. V lost 5 bases and J lost 6; bases outside the gene matches: 16. The germline CDR1 and CDR2 sequences are LNHDA and SQIVND (reference sequence). Written as DNA, the CDR3 is TGTGCCAGTAGTGGACTAGCGGGGGGCCCAAACTCCCAATACGATACGCAGTATTTT. This gives the protein CASSGLAGGPNSQYDTQYF.

V is TRBV7-8 and J is TRBJ2-7, with 10 positions matching TRBD1. Per the germline V gene, CDR1 is SGHVS and CDR2 is FQNEAQ. V lost 5 bases to trimming and J lost 2 bases; unmatched junction nucleotides: 3. The CDR3 extends over 14 amino acids. The CDR3, as DNA: TGTGCCAGCAGCCGCGGACAGGGGGCCTACGAGCAGTACTTC. This codes for CASSRGQGAYEQYF.

The rearrangement links TRBV29-1 to TRBJ2-3; D is uncertain. Trimming took off 3 bases at V and 3 bases at J, with 4 bases between the two ends. The length of the CDR3 is 11 residues. Germline V gene data show CDR1 as SQVTM and CDR2 as ANQGSEA. The CDR3 nucleotides read TGCAGCGTTGAGCAAACAGATACGCAGTATTTT. Residues: CSVEQTDTQYF.

The chain uses TRBV11-2 and TRBJ2-7; 7 bases map to TRBD1. With V trimmed by 5 bases and J by 3 bases, 19 bases remained unmatched. Germline CDR1 SGHAT, CDR2 FQNNGV. This CDR3 has 18 amino acids. CDR3 nucleotides: TGTGCCAGCAGCCTAGGGGTAGGGCGGACAGGAGTTATCTACGAGCAGTACTTC. Protein: CASSLGVGRTGVIYEQYF. The full variable domain, in which reference TRBV11-2 and TRBJ2-7 provide the parts outside the CDR3, is EAGVAQSPRYKIIEKRQSVAFWCNPISGHATLYWYQQILGQGPKLLIQFQNNGVVDDSQLPKDRFSAERLKGVDSTLKIQPAKLEDSAVYLCASSLGVGRTGVIYEQYFGPGTRLTVT.

V and J are TRBV4-3 and TRBJ2-1; 15 bases match TRBD2. This CDR3 region has 17 residues. Germline CDR1 reads LGHNA; CDR2 reads YSLEER. V lost 0 bases to trimming and J lost 7 bases; unmatched junction nucleotides: 4. CDR3 sequence: CASSQEKGLAGGNEQFF. CDR3 nucleotide sequence: TGCGCCAGCAGCCAAGAAAAGGGACTAGCGGGAGGAAATGAGCAGTTCTTC.

The chain joins TRBV28 to TRBJ2-7, with 7 bases lining up with TRBD2. The germline V gene has CDR1 MDHEN and CDR2 SYDVKM. V lost 11 bases, J lost 5 bases, and 12 bases stayed unmatched. This CDR3 has 13 residues. CDR3 sequence (DNA): TGTGCCGCACACGGGCGGGAGCATCACGAGCAGTACTTC. This sequence encodes CAAHGREHHEQYF.

The chain carries TRBV4-1 and TRBJ2-1, with 9 bases that match TRBD1. The germline CDR1 and CDR2 sequences are MGHRA and YSYEKL. The V and J ends lost 3 bases and 5 bases, in that order; junction bases with no gene match: 5. The CDR3 totals 15 residues. Written as DNA, the CDR3 is TGCGCCAGCAGCCACCCCGGGACAGGGAACAATGAGCAGTTCTTC. Protein: CASSHPGTGNNEQFF.

The rearrangement links TRBV5-1 to TRBJ2-6; weak D call: TRBD1 (6 bases). V gave up 3 bases and J gave up 0 bases, with 7 bases separating them. Germline CDR1 is SGHRS and CDR2 is YFSETQ. The CDR3 has 15 residues. CDR3 region: CASSSTGSGANVLTF. DNA for the CDR3: TGCGCCAGCAGCTCGACAGGCTCTGGGGCCAACGTCCTGACTTTC.

This chain joins TRBV15 and TRBJ2-4, with a possible D match to TRBD1 (5 bases). V was trimmed by 0 bases and J by 2 bases, leaving 11 bases between them. The CDR3 consists of 16 residues. CDR1 is LNHNV, CDR2 YYDKDF, per germline (reference sequence). The chain's CDR3 is CATSRDRQSTKNIQYF. For the CDR3, the DNA is TGTGCCACCAGCAGAGATCGACAGTCTACCAAAAACATTCAGTACTTC.

This rearrangement joins TRBV29-1 to TRBJ2-1; 7 bases match TRBD2. Germline-derived CDR1 and CDR2 are SQVTM and ANQGSEA. This CDR3 is built from 15 residues. Trimming removed 6 bases from V and 4 bases from J; junction bases left unmatched: 12. The CDR3 DNA reads as TGCAGCGTCTACACTAGCGTAAGGTCTTACAATGAGCAGTTCTTC. This gives the protein CSVYTSVRSYNEQFF.

The CDR3 nucleotides read TGCGCCAGCAGCCCCGGACAAATGGAGACCCAGTACTTC. Its translation is CASSPGQMETQYF. The V gene is TRBV5-1, the J gene TRBJ2-5; a possible D gene is TRBD1 (5 bases). The CDR3 runs to 13 residues. Germline V gene data show CDR1 as SGHRS and CDR2 as YFSETQ. Trimming took 4 bases from V and 5 from J, leaving 12 bases between them.

The chain links TRBV9 to TRBJ1-1; 10 bases map to TRBD1. The V and J ends lost 1 base and 1 base, in that order; junction bases with no gene match: 4. The CDR3 sequence is 16 residues long. CDR1 SGDLS and CDR2 YYNGEE come from the germline V gene. CDR3 nucleotides: TGTGCCAGCAGCGTACTCGGACAGGGGGAGAACACTGAAGCTTTCTTT. Its translation: CASSVLGQGENTEAFF.

V is TRBV28 and J is TRBJ1-4; D possibly corresponds to TRBD1 (5 bases). Germline lookup yields CDR1 MDHEN and CDR2 SYDVKM. The CDR3 covers 15 residues. The ends were cut back, 5 bases at V and 3 bases at J, with 13 bases in the middle. The CDR3 is CASSRRQMSNEKLFF. CDR3 DNA: TGTGCCAGCAGTAGGCGACAGATGTCTAATGAAAAACTGTTTTTT.

The chain recombines TRBV29-1 with TRBJ2-5; 9 nucleotides agree with TRBD2. Germline V gives CDR1 SQVTM, CDR2 ANQGSEA. The V and J ends lost 7 bases and 5 bases, in that order; junction bases with no gene match: 8. There are 13 residues in the CDR3. CDR3 coding DNA: TGCAGCGGGGCAACTAGCGGGTGGGAGACCCAGTACTTC. Protein: CSGATSGWETQYF.